This T cell receptor beta chain was identified during a study of blood T cells in healthy people across ages. Study observations and caveats: Bulk PBMC profiling left naive and antigen-experienced comparisons inconclusive. More naive CD4+ cells and higher diversity were found in long-lived than in aged donors.

This clonotype was seen a handful of times. The antigen is undetermined. The V gene's germline CDR1 is KGHSH and CDR2 LQKENI. V lost 5 bases, J lost 5 bases, and 22 bases lay in between. The CDR3 totals 16 residues. A second PCR, run for roughly 7 to 11 cycles, used a sample-barcoded 5' primer plus a J-beta primer mix. Every sample gave at least 3 million paired-end reads containing CDR3. TCRdb reprocessed the 5' RACE reads via MiXCR and lists one record per CDR3 protein. The sample consists of hundreds of thousands of distinct CDR3 sequences, 44% of them appearing once. This chain uses TRBV18 with TRBJ2-7; D may match TRBD1 or TRBD2 (5 bases each). The sample was blood. This sequence was found in a man between 60 and 75 years old in good health. CDR3 loop: CASSLNRGLGSHEQYF. Here the CDR3 DNA reads TGTGCCAGCTCATTGAATCGGGGCCTGGGGTCCCACGAGCAGTACTTC.